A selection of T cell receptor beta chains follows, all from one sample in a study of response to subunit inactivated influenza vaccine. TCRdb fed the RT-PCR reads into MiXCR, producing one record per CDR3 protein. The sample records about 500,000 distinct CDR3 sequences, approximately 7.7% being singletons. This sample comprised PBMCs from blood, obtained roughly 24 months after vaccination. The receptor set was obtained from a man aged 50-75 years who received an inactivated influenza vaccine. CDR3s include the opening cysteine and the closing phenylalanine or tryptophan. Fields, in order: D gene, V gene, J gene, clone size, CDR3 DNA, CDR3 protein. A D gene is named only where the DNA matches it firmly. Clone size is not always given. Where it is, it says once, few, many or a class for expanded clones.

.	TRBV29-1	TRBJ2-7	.	TGCAGCGTTGTCCCCCTGGGAAAGGGCTACGAGCAGTACTTC	CSVVPLGKGYEQYF
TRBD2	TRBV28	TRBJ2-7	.	TGTGCCAGCAGCTCCCAGCGGGGGGGTTTGTACGAGCAGTACTTC	CASSSQRGGLYEQYF
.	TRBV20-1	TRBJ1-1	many	TGCAGTGCTAGATCAACGGACCACTCCACTGAAGCTTTCTTT	CSARSTDHSTEAFF
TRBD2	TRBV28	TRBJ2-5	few	TGTGCCAGCGGGTCTGGGACTAGCGTGACTGAGACCCAGTACTTC	CASGSGTSVTETQYF
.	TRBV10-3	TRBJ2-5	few	TGTGCCATCAGTGCAAATTCCGGGACGTCGGGGGCAGAGACCCAGTACTTC	CAISANSGTSGAETQYF
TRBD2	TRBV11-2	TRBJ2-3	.	TGTCCCAGCAGCCCTCTAGCGGGATTCACAGATACGCAGTATTTT	CPSSPLAGFTDTQYF
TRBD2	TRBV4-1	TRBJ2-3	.	TGCGCCAGCAGCCAGCGGGGGTCCTCAGACACAGATACGCAGTATTTT	CASSQRGSSDTDTQYF
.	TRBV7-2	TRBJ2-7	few	TGTGCCAGCAGCTCACGGATAACCTACGAGCAGTACTTC	CASSSRITYEQYF
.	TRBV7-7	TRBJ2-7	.	TGTGCTAGCAGTTCGGGACTCCCCATGGATGAGCAGTACTTC	CASSSGLPMDEQYF
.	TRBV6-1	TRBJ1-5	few	TGTGCCAGCAGCGGAGAAACAGGGATGAGGAAGAGTCAGCCCCAGCATTTT	CASSGETGMRKSQPQHF
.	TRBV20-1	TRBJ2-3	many	TGCAGTGCTAGAGAGGCCCTAGTGGCCGATACGCAGTATTTT	CSAREALVADTQYF
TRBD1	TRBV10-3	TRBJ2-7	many	TGTGCCACCGGCGGGACAGGGGATCCTCTAACCTACGAGCAGTACTTC	CATGGTGDPLTYEQYF
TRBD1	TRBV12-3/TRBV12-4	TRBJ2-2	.	TGTGCCAGCAGTTTGCAACAGGGGTACACCGGGGAGCTGTTTTTT	CASSLQQGYTGELFF
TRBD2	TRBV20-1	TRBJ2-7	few	TGCAGTGCTAGTCCTTGGGCGGGAGAACGGTACGAGCAGTACTTC	CSASPWAGERYEQYF
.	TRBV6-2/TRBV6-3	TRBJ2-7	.	TGTGCCAGTAGGGTGGTCGGATACGAGCAGTACTTC	CASRVVGYEQYF
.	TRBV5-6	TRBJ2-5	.	TGTGCCAGCAGCTTACAACAGGGTACGCTAGAGACCCAGTACTTC	CASSLQQGTLETQYF
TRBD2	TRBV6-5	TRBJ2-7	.	TGTGCCAGCAGTTGGGGACTAGCGGGCCTCTACGAGCAGTACTTC	CASSWGLAGLYEQYF
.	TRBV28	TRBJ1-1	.	TGTGCCAGCAGTTTGAGACGAACAGGGTCCACTGAAGCTTTCTTT	CASSLRRTGSTEAFF
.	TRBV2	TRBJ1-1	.	TGTGCCAGCAGTGACAGGGCGAACACTGAAGCTTTCTTT	CASSDRANTEAFF
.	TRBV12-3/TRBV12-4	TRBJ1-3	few	TGTGCCAGCAGTTTAGCGCCGGGGGGCTCTGGAAACACCATATATTTT	CASSLAPGGSGNTIYF
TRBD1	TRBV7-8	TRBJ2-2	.	TGTGCCAGCAGGACGACAGGGGGGAACACCGGGGAGCTGTTTTTT	CASRTTGGNTGELFF
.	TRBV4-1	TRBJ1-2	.	TGCGCCAGCAGCCAAGATACGGCAGGGAGGAACTATGGCTACACCTTC	CASSQDTAGRNYGYTF
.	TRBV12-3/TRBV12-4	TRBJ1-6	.	TGTGCCAGCAGTCCCTTTGGAAGGTCTTCACCCCTCCACTTT	CASSPFGRSSPLHF
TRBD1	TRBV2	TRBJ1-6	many	TGTGCCAGCAGTGAAGACAGGACAGGGCTTTCACCCCTCCACTTT	CASSEDRTGLSPLHF
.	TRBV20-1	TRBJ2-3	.	TGCAGTGCCGCGGGGGCCGATACGCAGTATTTT	CSAAGADTQYF
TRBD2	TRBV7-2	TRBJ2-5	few	TGTGCCAGCAGCGGCACTAGCGGGAGGGCCGGTGGAGAGACCCAGTACTTC	CASSGTSGRAGGETQYF
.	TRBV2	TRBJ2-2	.	TGTGCCAGCACAGCCAAGGCAGTCCCGAACACCGGGGAGCTGTTTTTT	CASTAKAVPNTGELFF
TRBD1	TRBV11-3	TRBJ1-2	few	TGTGCCAGCAGCTTATTGGGGGGATCTCAGGGGGCCTATGGCTACACCTTC	CASSLLGGSQGAYGYTF
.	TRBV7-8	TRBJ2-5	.	TGTGCCAGCAGCTTGAGCAGGGTCCGGGGATCCCAGTACTTC	CASSLSRVRGSQYF
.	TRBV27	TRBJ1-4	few	TGTGCCAGCAGTTTACAGGGGATGAATGAAAAACTGTTTTTT	CASSLQGMNEKLFF
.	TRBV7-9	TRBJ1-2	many	TGTGCCAGCAGCTTAGTCGGGGACCCCAACTATGGCTACACCTTC	CASSLVGDPNYGYTF
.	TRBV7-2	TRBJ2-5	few	TGTGCCAGCAGCTTAAATACGGTCGGGGAGACCCAGTACTTC	CASSLNTVGETQYF
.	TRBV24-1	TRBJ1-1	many	TGTGCCACCAGAAAGGAAGGAGGGATGAACACTGAAGCTTTCTTT	CATRKEGGMNTEAFF
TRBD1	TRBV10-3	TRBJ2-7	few	TGTGCCATCAGTGAAGGGGGCTTCTCCTACGAGCAGTACTTC	CAISEGGFSYEQYF
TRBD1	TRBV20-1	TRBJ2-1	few	TGCAGTGCTAGTACCTCGGGGACAGGCTTTGAGCAGTTCTTC	CSASTSGTGFEQFF
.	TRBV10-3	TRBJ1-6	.	TGTGCCATCAGTGAGTGGCAGGGTAATTCACCCCTCCACTTT	CAISEWQGNSPLHF
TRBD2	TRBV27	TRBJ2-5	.	TGTGCCAGCAGTTTACTAGCGGGAGCTCCAGAGACCCAGTACTTC	CASSLLAGAPETQYF
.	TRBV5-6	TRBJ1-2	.	TGTGCCAGCAGCAGGCCGGGAGTTAACTATGGCTACACCTTC	CASSRPGVNYGYTF
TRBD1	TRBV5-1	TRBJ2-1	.	TGCGCCAGCAGCAACCAGGGGGCTCGTTACAATGAGCAGTTCTTC	CASSNQGARYNEQFF
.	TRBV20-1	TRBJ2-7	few	TGCAGTGCTAGAAAATACGAGCAGTACTTC	CSARKYEQYF
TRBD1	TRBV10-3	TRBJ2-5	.	TGTGCCACCGGACAGGGGTATCAAGAGACCCAGTACTTC	CATGQGYQETQYF
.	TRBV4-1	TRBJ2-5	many	TGCGCCAGCAGCCAAGACCGGGACATACGCCAAGAGACCCAGTACTTC	CASSQDRDIRQETQYF
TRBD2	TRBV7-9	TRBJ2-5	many	TGTGCCAGCAGCTCCACAGCGGGGATAAAGAAGACCCAGTACTTC	CASSSTAGIKKTQYF
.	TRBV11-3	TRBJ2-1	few	TGTGCCAGCAGCTTGAGCGGGTGGGGGTCCTACAATGAGCAGTTCTTC	CASSLSGWGSYNEQFF